This is a list of T cell receptor beta chains from one sample in a study of CD8+ T cells in alopecia areata. Using immunoSEQ multiplex PCR, the repertoire was profiled, and TCRdb retains in-frame clones only, with some absent. The repertoire holds about 180,000 clones, with approximately 55% as singletons. The source was CD8+ T cells sorted from blood, collected at week 24, from a patient treated with tofacitinib. The receptors come from a human donor with alopecia areata. Each CDR3 is given with its conserved first and last residue. The D gene is left open where the match is weak. The size field is filled for only some rows; it gives once, few, many or a size class.

clone size: few
D gene: .
J gene: TRBJ2-7
V gene: TRBV2
CDR3 DNA: TGTGCCAGCGGATGGGACTACGAGCAGTACTTC
CDR3 protein: CASGWDYEQYF

clone size: few
D gene: TRBD1
J gene: TRBJ2-1
V gene: TRBV6-5
CDR3 DNA: TGTGCCAGCAGTTACTCGACAGGGGGCGATGAGCAGTTCTTC
CDR3 protein: CASSYSTGGDEQFF

clone size: .
D gene: .
J gene: TRBJ2-7
V gene: TRBV4-3
CDR3 DNA: TGCGCCAGCAGCCCGACGGGGGCTACCAGCTCCTACGAGCAGTACTTC
CDR3 protein: CASSPTGATSSYEQYF

clone size: few
D gene: .
J gene: TRBJ2-7
V gene: TRBV4-1
CDR3 DNA: TGCGCCAGCAGCCAAGAATTCGGGGTCAGCTCCTACGAGCAGTACTTC
CDR3 protein: CASSQEFGVSSYEQYF

clone size: .
D gene: .
J gene: TRBJ2-2
V gene: TRBV30
CDR3 DNA: TGTGCCTTTCTGAGGGGGGTGAACACCGGGGAGCTGTTTTTT
CDR3 protein: CAFLRGVNTGELFF

clone size: .
D gene: .
J gene: TRBJ1-2
V gene: TRBV2
CDR3 DNA: TGTGCCAGCACCGAAGGGTACATTTACACCTTC
CDR3 protein: CASTEGYIYTF

clone size: .
D gene: .
J gene: TRBJ1-1
V gene: TRBV30
CDR3 DNA: TGTGCCTGGAGTATCCCTCGAGATCCTGAAGCTTTCTTT
CDR3 protein: CAWSIPRDPEAFF

clone size: .
D gene: TRBD1
J gene: TRBJ2-7
V gene: TRBV10-3
CDR3 DNA: TGTGCCATCAGTGAGTCGACAGGGGACTACGAGCAGTACTTC
CDR3 protein: CAISESTGDYEQYF

clone size: .
D gene: .
J gene: TRBJ1-1
V gene: TRBV4-2
CDR3 DNA: TGTGCCAGCAGCCAAGCGACAGTGTTGAACACTGAAGCTTTCTTT
CDR3 protein: CASSQATVLNTEAFF

clone size: few
D gene: .
J gene: TRBJ1-2
V gene: TRBV2
CDR3 DNA: TGTGCCAGCAGTACCGGGACAAAACTCTATGGCTACACCTTC
CDR3 protein: CASSTGTKLYGYTF

clone size: .
D gene: .
J gene: TRBJ2-7
V gene: TRBV11-1
CDR3 DNA: TGTGCCAGCAGCTCCCATCCAGGCTACGAGCAGTACTTC
CDR3 protein: CASSSHPGYEQYF

clone size: few
D gene: TRBD1
J gene: TRBJ1-1
V gene: TRBV30
CDR3 DNA: TGTGCCTGGATCGGGACAGGGGTGGCTTTCTTT
CDR3 protein: CAWIGTGVAFF

clone size: .
D gene: .
J gene: TRBJ1-5
V gene: TRBV30
CDR3 DNA: TGTGCCTGGAGTAAGGATAGCAATCAGCCCCAGCATTTT
CDR3 protein: CAWSKDSNQPQHF

clone size: .
D gene: TRBD2
J gene: TRBJ2-1
V gene: TRBV4-1
CDR3 DNA: TGCGCCAGCAGCCAAGAGAGGCGGGAGGGCCCAAACAATGAGCAGTTCTTC
CDR3 protein: CASSQERREGPNNEQFF

clone size: few
D gene: .
J gene: TRBJ2-7
V gene: TRBV5-6
CDR3 DNA: TGTGCCAGCAGCGTCGGGAACTACGAGCAGTACTTC
CDR3 protein: CASSVGNYEQYF

clone size: .
D gene: .
J gene: TRBJ1-1
V gene: TRBV11-2
CDR3 DNA: TGTGCCAGCAGGGCACCTCGTAACACTGAAGCTTTCTTT
CDR3 protein: CASRAPRNTEAFF

clone size: few
D gene: .
J gene: TRBJ2-2
V gene: TRBV29-1
CDR3 DNA: TGCAGCGTTTGGAGCACCGGGGAGCTGTTTTTT
CDR3 protein: CSVWSTGELFF

clone size: .
D gene: .
J gene: TRBJ2-1
V gene: TRBV4-1
CDR3 DNA: TGCGCCAGCAGCCAAGATCTAGGGAACAGCTACAATGAGCAGTTCTTC
CDR3 protein: CASSQDLGNSYNEQFF

clone size: .
D gene: .
J gene: TRBJ2-5
V gene: TRBV29-1
CDR3 DNA: TGCAGCGTTGAGTGGGTGGGGGCCCAAGAGACCCAGTACTTC
CDR3 protein: CSVEWVGAQETQYF

clone size: few
D gene: TRBD1
J gene: TRBJ1-1
V gene: TRBV9
CDR3 DNA: TGTGCCAGCAGCGTAGGACAGGGTGGAACTGAAGCTTTCTTT
CDR3 protein: CASSVGQGGTEAFF

clone size: .
D gene: .
J gene: TRBJ1-1
V gene: TRBV7-2
CDR3 DNA: TGTGCCAGCATAAGATCTGAGGGGTTTATGAACACTGAAGCTTTCTTT
CDR3 protein: CASIRSEGFMNTEAFF

clone size: .
D gene: .
J gene: TRBJ2-7
V gene: TRBV11-2
CDR3 DNA: TGTGCCAGCAGCTTAGTGTCGGGGTCCGCCTACGAGCAGTACTTC
CDR3 protein: CASSLVSGSAYEQYF